This entry concerns a single T cell receptor (beta chain). Its antigen is still unknown. CDR1 is SGHRS, CDR2 YFSETQ, per germline. V shed 4 bases and J 7 bases; nucleotides not matched to a gene: 2. The CDR3 length is 13 residues. TCRdb itself ran the 5' RACE reads through MiXCR, one entry per CDR3 protein. The table has some 630,000 distinct CDR3 sequences, around 7.5% seen once. This sample is part of a study of identical twins. Findings and limits, study-wide: Out-of-frame beta chain sequences displayed weaker excess sharing between twins. Twin sharing of out-of-frame TCR alpha was underestimated by models in monozygotic pairs. Researchers caution that invariant MAIT and iNKT cells could partly confound zero-insertion analyses.

These records were also assigned to another study, of yellow fever vaccine responses in identical twins.

This chain uses TRBV5-1 with TRBJ1-6; TRBD1 matches 7 bases. Sequences were obtained from PBMCs. This sequence was found in a woman between 18 and 29 years old in good health. The CDR3 here is CASSGDRNSPLHF. In DNA, the CDR3 is TGCGCCAGCAGCGGGGACAGAAATTCACCCCTCCACTTT.